Following are 13 T cell receptor beta chains from one sample sequenced in a study of blood T cell repertoires in COVID-19. Data came from immunoSEQ multiplex PCR; TCRdb stores just in-frame clones and leaves some out. The sample yields approximately 170,000 clones, about 92% seen once. Sequencing was carried out using peripheral blood. The receptors were gathered from a man aged 60 to 75 with active or convalescent COVID-19.

V gene TRBV10-3 combines with J gene TRBJ2-7, with TRBD2 identical over 8 bases. The CDR3 totals 14 residues. CDR1 ENHRY and CDR2 SYGVKD come from the germline V gene. Trimming removed 8 bases from V and 2 bases from J; junction bases left unmatched: 8. CDR3 sequence (DNA): TGTGCCATCGGGACTCGGGAGGGCGCCTACGAGCAGTACTTC. Encoded protein: CAIGTREGAYEQYF.

This chain connects TRBV6-1 to TRBJ2-3; no firm D call. CDR3 size: 15 residues. Between the trimmed V and J ends, which lost 2 bases and 8 bases, there was a span of 17 bases. Per germline, CDR1 MNHNS and CDR2 SASEGT. CDR3 DNA: TGTGCCAGCAGTGAAAATTTGGGTACTCTAGGTACGCAGTATTTT. Protein: CASSENLGTLGTQYF.

The DNA of the CDR3 is TGTGCCAGCAGCGGATATAGCGGGAGAGGGTTTTCAGGTACAGATACGCAGTATTTT. This encodes CASSGYSGRGFSGTDTQYF. The chain links TRBV7-6 to TRBJ2-3; 9 bases map to TRBD2. The CDR3 has 19 residues. Trimming took 5 bases from V and 3 from J; bases not matched to a gene: 18. Germline V gives CDR1 SGHVS, CDR2 FNYEAQ.

The rearrangement uses TRBV10-1 and TRBJ1-1, with D unresolved. This CDR3 has 15 residues. CDR1 and CDR2 (germline): WNHNN, SYGVQD (reference sequence). V dropped 3 bases and J dropped 5 bases, with 16 bases sitting between them. The chain's CDR3 is CASSDLGAGKTEAFF. The DNA of the CDR3 is TGCGCCAGCAGTGACCTCGGAGCCGGGAAAACTGAAGCTTTCTTT.

The chain uses TRBV27 and TRBJ1-2; 8 nucleotides match TRBD1. With 3 bases clipped from V and 3 bases from J, the junction kept 3 bases outside the gene matches. There are 14 residues in the CDR3. Germline V CDR1 and CDR2: MNHEY, SMNVEV (reference sequence). The CDR3 DNA reads TGTGCCAGCAGTTTTGGACAGGGTGACTATGGCTACACCTTC. Translation: CASSFGQGDYGYTF.

J is TRBJ2-7 and V is TRBV10-3, with D maybe TRBD2 (5 bases). CDR3 size: 13 residues. Deletions cut 7 bases from V and 5 bases from J, with 15 bases between. Germline V CDR1 and CDR2: ENHRY, SYGVKD. This CDR3 is CAIKRQDYDEQYF. The CDR3 DNA follows: TGTGCCATCAAGAGGCAAGACTACGACGAGCAGTACTTC.

This chain links TRBV11-2 with TRBJ2-7; 11 bases line up with TRBD1. V was pared by 0 bases and J by 3 bases, with 4 bases of the junction left unmatched. Germline V gene sequence: CDR1 SGHAT, CDR2 FQNNGV. The CDR3 contains 16 residues. This CDR3 is CASSLDGQGAFYEQYF. The CDR3 nucleotides are TGTGCCAGCAGCTTAGATGGACAGGGGGCGTTCTACGAGCAGTACTTC.

This sequence joins TRBV3-1 (or the pseudogene TRBV3-2) and TRBJ1-4; D is perhaps TRBD1 (6 bases). From germline, CDR1 is LGHDT and CDR2 YNNKEL (reference sequence). With 4 bases removed from V and 8 bases from J, the gap between germline ends came to 11 bases. The CDR3 covers 13 residues. The CDR3 DNA reads TGTGCCAGCAGCCGTATCGGGACAGAAAAACTGTTTTTT. Its protein product is CASSRIGTEKLFF.

V usage is TRBV27 and J usage is TRBJ2-7, with TRBD2 matching over 12 bases. CDR3 length: 16 amino acids. From germline, CDR1 is MNHEY and CDR2 SMNVEV (reference sequence). Germline trimming cut 5 bases from V and 0 bases from J; bases unmatched to any gene: 5. The CDR3 is CASSPSGRAFSYEQYF. CDR3 in DNA: TGTGCCAGCAGTCCTAGCGGGAGGGCCTTCTCCTACGAGCAGTACTTC.

CDR3 sequence: CASSVVPGMNTEAFF. For the CDR3, the DNA is TGTGCCAGCAGCGTAGTTCCAGGGATGAACACTGAAGCTTTCTTT. V gene TRBV9 combines with J gene TRBJ1-1, with TRBD1 as a possible D gene (5 bases). Trimming stripped 0 bases from V and 0 bases from J, with 9 bases between. The CDR3 length is 15 residues. Per the germline V gene, CDR1 is SGDLS and CDR2 is YYNGEE.

This chain uses TRBV7-9 with TRBJ2-1, with D unresolved. V was trimmed by 2 bases and J by 8 bases, leaving 7 bases between them. CDR1 SEHNR and CDR2 FQNEAQ come from the germline V gene (reference sequence). The length of the CDR3 is 12 residues. CDR3 sequence: CASSLRRDEQFF. The CDR3 DNA is TGTGCCAGCAGCTTACGTCGGGATGAGCAGTTCTTC.

The rearrangement joins TRBV7-2 to TRBJ1-1, with 7 bases fitting TRBD1. Germline V gives CDR1 SGHTA, CDR2 FQGNSA. This CDR3 has 13 amino acids. The V gene end was trimmed by 5 bases and the J gene end by 5 bases; junction bases not matched to a gene: 5. The CDR3 loop reads CASSLQGRTEAFF. CDR3 DNA: TGTGCCAGCAGCCTACAGGGGAGAACTGAAGCTTTCTTT.

V gene TRBV5-1 combines with J gene TRBJ1-2, with no clear D. The CDR3 totals 14 residues. Germline V lookup: CDR1 SGHRS, CDR2 YFSETQ. Between the trimmed V and J ends, which lost 0 bases and 6 bases, there was a span of 12 bases. DNA for the CDR3: TGCGCCAGCAGCTTGGAGGCCAGGTCCCATGGCTACACCTTC. It yields the protein CASSLEARSHGYTF.